This T cell receptor (beta chain) was identified in a study of shared clonotypes between healthy human individuals. This CDR3 contains 15 residues. The V end was cut by 4 bases, the J end by 0 bases, with 9 bases between. In germline, CDR1 is SEHNR, CDR2 FQNEAQ (reference sequence). Terminally differentiated effector memory CD45RA+ cells were excluded by CCR7 positive selection of CD45RO-negative cells. Sequencing was performed with immunoSEQ multiplex PCR; in TCRdb, only in-frame clones are kept and a portion is missing. The sample has roughly 1,800,000 clones, roughly 95% seen once. This clonotype was obtained from a man between 18 and 29 years old in good health. The sequenced material came from naive CD8+ T cells sorted from blood. The genes are TRBV7-9 and TRBJ2-2; D is possibly TRBD1 (5 bases). CDR3 sequence reads: CASSSETANTGELFF. CDR3 sequence (DNA): TGTGCCAGCAGCTCCGAGACAGCGAACACCGGGGAGCTGTTTTTT.